The 26 T cell receptor beta chains below all came from one sample that was sequenced in a study of blood T cell repertoires in COVID-19. The protocol was immunoSEQ multiplex PCR, while the TCRdb copy is restricted to in-frame clones and leaves out a portion. The repertoire holds roughly 150,000 clones, with around 92% as singletons. The sample was peripheral blood. Receptors were obtained from a man aged 60 to 69 with acute or convalescent COVID-19.

This chain uses TRBV7-8 with TRBJ1-1; D call uncertain. The CDR3 runs 13 residues. Germline lookup yields CDR1 SGHVS and CDR2 FQNEAQ. Trimming stripped 5 bases from V and 1 base from J, with 8 bases between. For the CDR3, the DNA is TGTGCCAGCAGCCGCGGGGAGAACACTGAAGCTTTCTTT. Protein product: CASSRGENTEAFF.

This clone was recorded a few times. V is TRBV4-3 and J is TRBJ1-2, with a tentative D call TRBD1 (5 bases). The CDR3 runs 14 residues. CDR1 and CDR2 (germline): LGHNA, YSLEER. V shed 4 bases and J shed 4 bases, with 13 bases lying between them. The CDR3 protein is CASSPAGTGYGYTF. CDR3 sequence (DNA): TGCGCCAGCAGCCCCGCGGGGACGGGCTATGGCTACACCTTC.

DNA for the CDR3: TGTGCCAGCAGTTACGCTGTCGGGACAGGTACCTACAATGAGCAGTTCTTC. It specifies CASSYAVGTGTYNEQFF. The chain uses TRBV6-2 or TRBV6-3 and TRBJ2-1, with 8 positions matching TRBD1. With V trimmed by 2 bases and J by 2 bases, 8 bases remained unmatched. The CDR3 consists of 17 residues. Germline V gene lookup returns CDR1 MNHEY and CDR2 SVGEGT.

The chain joins TRBV6-5 to TRBJ1-4; D possibly corresponds to TRBD1 (6 bases). Germline CDR1 MNHEY, CDR2 SVGAGI. V was clipped by 2 bases and J by 6 bases, with 10 bases between them. The CDR3 has 14 residues. The CDR3 DNA sequence: TGTGCCAGCAGTTACCAGGGGTGGGATGAAAAACTGTTTTTT. Encoded protein: CASSYQGWDEKLFF.

This clone was observed a few times. The rearrangement joins TRBV7-2 to TRBJ1-5, with 7 bases aligning to TRBD1. Germline CDR1 reads SGHTA; CDR2 reads FQGNSA. The CDR3 loop spans 14 amino acids. The V segment lost 2 bases and the J segment 6 bases; nucleotides outside the gene matches: 4. As DNA, the CDR3 is TGTGCCAGCAGCTTAAACAGGGGCGGTCAGCCCCAGCATTTT. Translation gives CASSLNRGGQPQHF.

The V and J genes are TRBV27 and TRBJ1-1; a possible D gene is TRBD1 (5 bases). The CDR3 totals 14 residues. Per germline, CDR1 MNHEY and CDR2 SMNVEV (reference sequence). V was clipped by 7 bases and J by 4 bases, with 16 bases between them. CDR3 loop: CASTPGSAATEAFF. In DNA, the CDR3 is TGTGCCAGCACCCCAGGGTCAGCCGCCACTGAAGCTTTCTTT.

In its sample, this clone was seen once. The chain joins TRBV7-2 to TRBJ2-7, with D perhaps matching TRBD2 (7 bases). The CDR3 has 14 residues. Germline CDR1 reads SGHTA; CDR2 reads FQGNSA. With 5 bases removed from V and 0 bases from J, the gap between germline ends came to 11 bases. CDR3 protein: CASSPGGRSYEQYF. The CDR3 nucleotides read TGTGCCAGCAGCCCGGGGGGCCGCTCCTACGAGCAGTACTTC.

This clone is a singleton in its sample. The chain recombines TRBV5-1 with TRBJ1-1; no clear D gene. The V and J ends lost 4 bases and 5 bases respectively, with 12 bases between them. The CDR3 contains 13 residues. In germline, CDR1 is SGHRS, CDR2 YFSETQ. The CDR3 DNA reads TGCGCCAGCAGCCTGGGCGTCGGGACTGAAGCTTTCTTT. This gives the protein CASSLGVGTEAFF.

This rearrangement joins TRBV15 to TRBJ2-1, with 10 bases identical to TRBD2. CDR3 length: 18 residues. Germline CDR1 LNHNV, CDR2 YYDKDF (reference sequence). V was clipped by 3 bases and J by 2 bases; unmatched bases: 10. As DNA, the CDR3 is TGTGCCACCAGCAGGGGACTAGCGAATTTAAAAACCTACAATGAGCAGTTCTTC. Amino acid sequence: CATSRGLANLKTYNEQFF.

For the CDR3, the DNA is TGTGCCAGCTCCCCGACTAGCGGGGGACCCTACGAGCAGTACTTC. This translates into CASSPTSGGPYEQYF. The chain has TRBV18 and TRBJ2-7; 12 bases match TRBD2. The germline gives CDR1 KGHSH, CDR2 LQKENI. This CDR3 is 15 amino acids long. V shed 6 bases and J 2 bases; nucleotides not matched to a gene: 5.

As DNA, the CDR3 is TGCAGCGTTGAGAGCGGGGGAAGCTCCTACGAGCAGTACTTC. This codes for CSVESGGSSYEQYF. The chain recombines TRBV29-1 with TRBJ2-7; 8 nucleotides agree with TRBD2. Trimming at V came to 3 bases and at J to 0 bases, leaving 4 bases not matched to a gene. Germline values: CDR1 SQVTM, CDR2 ANQGSEA. The CDR3 consists of 14 residues.

The chain is built from TRBV7-2 and TRBJ2-7, with a possible D match to TRBD1 (6 bases). Trimming cost V 1 base and J 3 bases, with 10 bases left between them. The CDR3 is 14 amino acids. CDR1 is SGHTA, CDR2 FQGNSA, per germline. CDR3 sequence: CASSLEGGNYEQYF. As DNA, the CDR3 is TGTGCCAGCAGCTTAGAAGGGGGAAACTACGAGCAGTACTTC. Complete variable domain (other parts from reference TRBV7-2 and TRBJ2-7): GAGVSQSPSNKVTEKGKDVELRCDPISGHTALYWYRQSLGQGLEFLIYFQGNSAPDKSGLPSDRFSAERTGGSVSTLTIQRTQQEDSAVYLCASSLEGGNYEQYFGPGTRLTVT.

The chain recombines TRBV5-5 with TRBJ2-2; 8 nucleotides agree with TRBD1. Germline CDR1 SGHKS, CDR2 YYEKEE (reference sequence). The length of the CDR3 is 15 residues. V trimming: 3 bases; J trimming: 4 bases; junction bases outside the gene matches: 5. The CDR3 nucleotides read TGTGCCAGCAGCTCCAAGACAGGGGCCACCGGGGAGCTGTTTTTT. This encodes CASSSKTGATGELFF.

The chain links TRBV29-1 to TRBJ1-2; the D gene is possibly TRBD1 (6 bases). The length of the CDR3 is 13 residues. Germline V gene lookup returns CDR1 SQVTM and CDR2 ANQGSEA. Trimming pared 6 bases from V and 0 bases from J, leaving 11 bases between. CDR3 protein: CSVGTRANYGYTF. The CDR3 DNA is TGCAGCGTCGGGACAAGAGCTAACTATGGCTACACCTTC.

The chain uses TRBV6-5 and TRBJ2-7, with TRBD2 matching 12 bases. Germline V gene sequence: CDR1 MNHEY, CDR2 SVGAGI. Trimming took 5 bases from V and 1 from J; bases not matched to a gene: 0. The CDR3 is 14 residues long. The CDR3 region has the DNA TGTGCCAGCAGTCTAGCGGGGGGGTCCTACGAGCAGTACTTC. It encodes CASSLAGGSYEQYF.

The gene calls are TRBV9 and TRBJ1-1; 10 bases are shared with TRBD1. The trim removed 8 bases at V and 4 bases at J, leaving 17 bases unmatched. CDR1 and CDR2 (germline): SGDLS, YYNGEE. The CDR3 spans 17 residues. CDR3 sequence: CASSPSGQGIIGTEAFF. The CDR3 DNA reads as TGTGCCAGTTCCCCATCGGGACAGGGGATTATTGGCACTGAAGCTTTCTTT.

The genes are TRBV7-9 and TRBJ1-4; 10 bases agree with TRBD1. V trimming: 2 bases; J trimming: 6 bases; junction bases outside the gene matches: 12. From germline, CDR1 is SEHNR and CDR2 FQNEAQ (reference sequence). The CDR3 is 18 amino acids. The CDR3 is CASSLSFRDRGFYEKLFF. CDR3 nucleotide sequence: TGTGCCAGCAGCTTAAGTTTCAGGGACAGGGGTTTCTATGAAAAACTGTTTTTT.

The rearrangement joins TRBV18 to TRBJ2-7; D perhaps matches TRBD2 (5 bases). The V and J ends lost 1 base and 5 bases respectively, with 27 bases between them. CDR3 length equals 19 residues. The germline V gene encodes CDR1 KGHSH and CDR2 LQKENI. The CDR3 nucleotides read TGTGCCAGCTCACCACGGAATAGCGTATCTTCATCGGGTGTCCACGAGCAGTACTTC. Residues: CASSPRNSVSSSGVHEQYF.

The gene calls are TRBV29-1 and TRBJ1-1; the D is unclear. The germline V gene encodes CDR1 SQVTM and CDR2 ANQGSEA. The CDR3 sequence is 14 residues long. Trimming shortened V by 7 bases and J by 5 bases, and 20 bases separated the two germline ends. CDR3 sequence reads: CSGWGGGRRTEAFF. In nucleotides, the CDR3 is TGCAGCGGCTGGGGAGGAGGACGGCGAACTGAAGCTTTCTTT.

The chain uses TRBV5-1 and TRBJ1-2; D not certain. Germline loops: CDR1 SGHRS, CDR2 YFSETQ. Trimming shortened V by 1 base and J by 4 bases, and 11 bases separated the two germline ends. The CDR3 loop spans 14 amino acids. The CDR3 loop is CASSLYAGGYGYTF. For the CDR3, the DNA is TGCGCCAGCAGCTTGTACGCGGGAGGCTATGGCTACACCTTC.

This clone has only a few counts. The rearrangement joins TRBV5-1 to TRBJ1-5; D is unresolved. The CDR3 contains 14 residues. Trimming stripped 0 bases from V and 0 bases from J, with 4 bases between. Per germline, CDR1 SGHRS and CDR2 YFSETQ. The DNA of the CDR3 is TGCGCCAGCAGCTTGGATCTTAGCAATCAGCCCCAGCATTTT. Translating it yields CASSLDLSNQPQHF.

V and J are TRBV7-9 and TRBJ2-1; 13 positions match TRBD2. The CDR3 totals 15 residues. CDR1 and CDR2 from the germline V gene are SEHNR and FQNEAQ (reference sequence). J was trimmed by 12 bases and V by 2 bases; bases with no gene match: 7. CDR3 coding DNA: TGTGCCAGCAGCTTAAGAACTAGCGGGGGGGCTTGGCAGTTCTTC. It codes for CASSLRTSGGAWQFF.

The chain combines TRBV9 with TRBJ1-3, with 7 bases identical to TRBD1. Germline V gene lookup returns CDR1 SGDLS and CDR2 YYNGEE. This CDR3 spans 16 amino acids. J was trimmed by 2 bases and V by 1 base; bases with no gene match: 6. In DNA form, the CDR3 reads TGTGCCAGCAGCGTAAATCCGACAGGGCCTGGAAACACCATATATTTT. Translated, it gives CASSVNPTGPGNTIYF.

Turning to this clone: The junction departs from germline at one end; a sequencing error may be responsible. In DNA, the CDR3 is TGTGCCAGCAGTGAAAGACTGGGAGAAGGTTTCTTT. Its translation: CASSERLGEGFF. This chain connects TRBV25-1 to TRBJ1-1; no clear D gene. The CDR3 is made up of 12 amino acids. Germline assignment: CDR1 MGHDK and CDR2 SYGVNS. Filled out from reference TRBV25-1 and TRBJ1-1, the complete variable domain reads EADIYQTPRYLVIGTGKKITLECSQTMGHDKMYWYQQDPGMELHLIHYSYGVNSTEKGDLSSESTVSRIRTEHFPLTLESARPSHTSQYLCASSERLGEGFFGQGTRLTVV.

The rearrangement links TRBV11-2 to TRBJ2-2, with TRBD2 matching over 9 bases. The CDR3 has 17 amino acids. The V and J ends lost 1 base and 4 bases, in that order; junction bases with no gene match: 7. Looked up from germline, CDR1 is SGHAT and CDR2 is FQNNGV. The CDR3 spells CASSLVALAGTTGELFF. DNA of the CDR3: TGTGCCAGCAGCTTAGTAGCTCTAGCGGGAACCACCGGGGAGCTGTTTTTT.

The chain combines TRBV3-1 (or the pseudogene TRBV3-2) with TRBJ1-6; D is unresolved. V was shortened by 7 bases and J by 9 bases, with 10 bases between the two germline ends. This CDR3 region has 12 residues. Germline V gene sequence: CDR1 LGHDT, CDR2 YNNKEL (reference sequence). This chain's CDR3 is CASKSVTSPLHF. The CDR3 bases are TGTGCCAGCAAGAGCGTGACTTCACCCCTCCACTTT.